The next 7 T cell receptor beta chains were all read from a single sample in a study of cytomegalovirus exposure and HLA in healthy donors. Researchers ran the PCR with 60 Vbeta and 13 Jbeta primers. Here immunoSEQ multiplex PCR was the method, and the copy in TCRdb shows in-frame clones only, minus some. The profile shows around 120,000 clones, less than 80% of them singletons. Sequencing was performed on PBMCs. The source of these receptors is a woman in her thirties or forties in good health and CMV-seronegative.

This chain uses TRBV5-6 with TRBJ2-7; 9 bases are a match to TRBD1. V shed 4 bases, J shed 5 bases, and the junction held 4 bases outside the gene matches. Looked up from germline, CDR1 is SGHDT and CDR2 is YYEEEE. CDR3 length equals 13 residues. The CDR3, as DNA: TGTGCCAGCAGCCAGGGACAGGGTAACGAGCAGTACTTC. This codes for CASSQGQGNEQYF.

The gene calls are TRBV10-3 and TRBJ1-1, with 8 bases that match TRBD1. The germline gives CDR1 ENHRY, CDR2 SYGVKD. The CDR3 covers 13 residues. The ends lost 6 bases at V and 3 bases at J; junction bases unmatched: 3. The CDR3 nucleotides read TGTGCCATCAGCTTGGACAGGGACACTGAAGCTTTCTTT. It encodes CAISLDRDTEAFF.

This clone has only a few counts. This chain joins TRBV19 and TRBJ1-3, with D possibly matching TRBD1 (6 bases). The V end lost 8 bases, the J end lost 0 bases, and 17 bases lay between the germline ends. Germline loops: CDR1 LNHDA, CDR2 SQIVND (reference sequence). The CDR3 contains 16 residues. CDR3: CASYAGGPLSGNTIYF. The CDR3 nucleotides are TGTGCCAGTTATGCCGGGGGGCCCCTCTCTGGAAACACCATATATTTT.

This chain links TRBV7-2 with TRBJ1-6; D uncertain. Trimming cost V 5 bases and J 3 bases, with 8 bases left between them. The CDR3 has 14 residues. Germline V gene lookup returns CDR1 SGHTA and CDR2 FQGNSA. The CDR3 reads CASSPGFYNSPLHF. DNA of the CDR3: TGTGCCAGCAGCCCCGGGTTCTATAATTCACCCCTCCACTTT.

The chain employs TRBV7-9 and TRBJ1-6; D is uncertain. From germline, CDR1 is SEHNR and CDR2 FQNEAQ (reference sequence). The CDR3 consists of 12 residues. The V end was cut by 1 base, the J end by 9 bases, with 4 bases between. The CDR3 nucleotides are TGTGCCAGCAGCTTAGACTTTTCACCCCTCCACTTT. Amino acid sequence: CASSLDFSPLHF.

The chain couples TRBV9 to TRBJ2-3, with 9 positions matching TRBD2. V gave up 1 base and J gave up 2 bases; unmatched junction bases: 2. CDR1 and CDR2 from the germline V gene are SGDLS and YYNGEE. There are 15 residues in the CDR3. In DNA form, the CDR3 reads TGTGCCAGCAGCGTAAGCGGGGGGCCCACAGATACGCAGTATTTT. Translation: CASSVSGGPTDTQYF.

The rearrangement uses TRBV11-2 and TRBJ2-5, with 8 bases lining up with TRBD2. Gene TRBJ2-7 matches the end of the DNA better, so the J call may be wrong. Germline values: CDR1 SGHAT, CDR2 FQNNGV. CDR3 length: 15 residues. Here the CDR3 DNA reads TGTGCCAGCAGCTATACAGCGGGAGAAATAGGCGAGCAGTACTTC. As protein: CASSYTAGEIGEQYF.